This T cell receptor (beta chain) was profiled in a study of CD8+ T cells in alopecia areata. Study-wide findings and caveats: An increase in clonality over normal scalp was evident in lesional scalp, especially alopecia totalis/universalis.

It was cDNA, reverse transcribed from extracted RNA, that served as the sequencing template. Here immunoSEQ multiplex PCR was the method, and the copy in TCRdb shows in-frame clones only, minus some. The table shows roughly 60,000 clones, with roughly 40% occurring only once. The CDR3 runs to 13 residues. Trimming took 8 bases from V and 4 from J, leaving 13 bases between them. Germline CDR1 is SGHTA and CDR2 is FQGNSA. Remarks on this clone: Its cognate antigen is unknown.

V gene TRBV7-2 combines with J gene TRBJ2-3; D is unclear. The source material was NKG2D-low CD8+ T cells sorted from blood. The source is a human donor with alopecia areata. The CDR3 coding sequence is TGTGCCAGCGTGCTTCTGAGATCAGATACGCAGTATTTT. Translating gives CASVLLRSDTQYF. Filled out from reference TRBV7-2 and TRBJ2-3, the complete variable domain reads GAGVSQSPSNKVTEKGKDVELRCDPISGHTALYWYRQSLGQGLEFLIYFQGNSAPDKSGLPSDRFSAERTGGSVSTLTIQRTQQEDSAVYLCASVLLRSDTQYFGPGTRLTVL.